This is a list of T cell receptor beta chains from one sample in a study of OX40 agonist ivuxolimab in advanced cancers. The repertoire was sequenced with immunoSEQ multiplex PCR; TCRdb's copy has only in-frame clones and lacks some. This table has tens of thousands of clones, 70% to 90% appearing once. The sample here was CD4+ or CD8+ T cells sorted from blood, taken in a trial of the OX40 agonist ivuxolimab. Source of these receptors: an adult with an advanced solid tumor such as melanoma, head and neck, liver or kidney cancer. The CDR3 runs from the conserved cysteine through the conserved F or W. The order of the fields is J gene, D gene, clone size, V gene, CDR3 protein, CDR3 DNA. D genes are given only for firm matches. Expanded clones get a size class; other rows say once, few or many, or leave the size out.

J: TRBJ2-5; D: .; size: .; V: TRBV19; CDR3: CASSGVQETQYF; DNA: TGTGCCAGTAGCGGAGTTCAAGAGACCCAGTACTTC
J: TRBJ1-3; D: TRBD1; size: .; V: TRBV19; CDR3: CASSPTGGVSGNTIYF; DNA: TGTGCCAGTAGTCCGACAGGGGGTGTCTCTGGAAACACCATATATTTT
J: TRBJ2-3; D: .; size: .; V: TRBV6-5; CDR3: CASSYSTPPTQYF; DNA: TGTGCCAGCAGTTACTCAACCCCCCCTACGCAGTATTTT
J: TRBJ2-6; D: .; size: .; V: TRBV6-5; CDR3: CASRKGESGANVLTF; DNA: TGTGCCAGCAGGAAGGGGGAGTCTGGGGCCAACGTCCTGACTTTC
J: TRBJ1-2; D: .; size: .; V: TRBV7-2; CDR3: CASSPNRGGSYGYTF; DNA: TGTGCCAGCAGCCCGAATCGGGGGGGTTCCTATGGCTACACCTTC
J: TRBJ2-7; D: .; size: .; V: TRBV11-2; CDR3: CASSPRPRDYEQYF; DNA: TGTGCCAGCAGCCCTCGCCCACGGGATTACGAGCAGTACTTC
J: TRBJ1-5; D: TRBD1; size: .; V: TRBV4-2; CDR3: CASSQTGSQPQHF; DNA: TGTGCCAGCAGCCAGACAGGGTCGCAGCCCCAGCATTTT
J: TRBJ2-5; D: .; size: .; V: TRBV18; CDR3: CASSPRAARQETQYF; DNA: TGTGCCAGCTCACCACGGGCAGCGCGCCAAGAGACCCAGTACTTC
J: TRBJ1-4; D: .; size: once; V: TRBV30; CDR3: CAWSVGGGNEKLFF; DNA: TGTGCCTGGAGTGTTGGGGGTGGTAATGAAAAACTGTTTTTT
J: TRBJ1-4; D: TRBD1; size: .; V: TRBV7-3; CDR3: CASSLGTGFNEKLFF; DNA: TGTGCCAGCAGCCTCGGGACAGGATTTAATGAAAAACTGTTTTTT
J: TRBJ2-7; D: TRBD2; size: .; V: TRBV4-2; CDR3: CASSPRTSVTYEQYF; DNA: TGTGCCAGCAGCCCAAGGACTAGCGTCACCTACGAGCAGTACTTC
J: TRBJ1-3; D: TRBD1; size: .; V: TRBV19; CDR3: CASRAGGSGNTIYF; DNA: TGTGCCAGTAGAGCAGGGGGCTCTGGAAACACCATATATTTT
J: TRBJ2-7; D: .; size: .; V: TRBV28; CDR3: CASSQNYEQYF; DNA: TGTGCCAGCAGCCAAAACTACGAGCAGTACTTC
J: TRBJ2-5; D: TRBD1; size: .; V: TRBV29-1; CDR3: CSVHQGVQYF; DNA: TGCAGCGTTCATCAGGGGGTCCAGTACTTC
J: TRBJ2-5; D: .; size: .; V: TRBV6-6; CDR3: CASTRGDIQETQYF; DNA: TGTGCCAGCACCCGGGGTGACATCCAAGAGACCCAGTACTTC
J: TRBJ2-7; D: TRBD1; size: .; V: TRBV5-6; CDR3: CASSWDRGHEQYF; DNA: TGTGCCAGCAGCTGGGACAGGGGCCACGAGCAGTACTTC
J: TRBJ2-1; D: .; size: few; V: TRBV20-1; CDR3: CSARGPTEQFF; DNA: TGCAGTGCGAGAGGACCCACCGAGCAGTTCTTC